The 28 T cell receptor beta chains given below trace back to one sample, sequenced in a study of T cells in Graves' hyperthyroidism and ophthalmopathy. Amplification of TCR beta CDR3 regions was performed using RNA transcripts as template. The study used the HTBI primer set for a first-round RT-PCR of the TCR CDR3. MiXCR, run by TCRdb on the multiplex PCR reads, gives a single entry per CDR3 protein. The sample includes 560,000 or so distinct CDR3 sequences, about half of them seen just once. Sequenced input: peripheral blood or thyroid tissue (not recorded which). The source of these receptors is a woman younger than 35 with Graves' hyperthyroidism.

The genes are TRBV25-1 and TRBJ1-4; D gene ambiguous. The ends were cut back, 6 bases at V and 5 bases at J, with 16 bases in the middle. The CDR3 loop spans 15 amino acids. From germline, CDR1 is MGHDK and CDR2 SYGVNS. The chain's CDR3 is CASSQDSRANEKLFF. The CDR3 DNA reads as TGTGCCAGCAGCCAAGATTCCCGGGCGAATGAAAAACTGTTTTTT. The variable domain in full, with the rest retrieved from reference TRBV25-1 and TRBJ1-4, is EADIYQTPRYLVIGTGKKITLECSQTMGHDKMYWYQQDPGMELHLIHYSYGVNSTEKGDLSSESTVSRIRTEHFPLTLESARPSHTSQYLCASSQDSRANEKLFFGSGTQLSVL.

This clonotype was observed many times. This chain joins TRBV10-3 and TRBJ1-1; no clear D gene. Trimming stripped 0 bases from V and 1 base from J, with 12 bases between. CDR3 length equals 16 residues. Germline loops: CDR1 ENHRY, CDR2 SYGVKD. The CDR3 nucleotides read TGTGCCATCAGTGAGTCGTTCGGGATGGGGAACACTGAAGCTTTCTTT. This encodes CAISESFGMGNTEAFF.

In DNA form, the CDR3 reads TGTGCCAGCAGCGACGGGGGATTTGGCTATGGCTACACCTTC. Translation: CASSDGGFGYGYTF. The chain couples TRBV25-1 to TRBJ1-2; a possible D gene is TRBD1 (5 bases). Trimming pared 6 bases from V and 4 bases from J, leaving 15 bases between. This CDR3 has 14 residues. CDR1 is MGHDK and CDR2 is SYGVNS in the germline V gene.

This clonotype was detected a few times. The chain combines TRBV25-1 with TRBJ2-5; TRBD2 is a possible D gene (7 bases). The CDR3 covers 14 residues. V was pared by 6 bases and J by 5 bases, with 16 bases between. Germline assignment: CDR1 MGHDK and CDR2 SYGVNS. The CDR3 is CASSRGGGRETQYF. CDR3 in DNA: TGTGCCAGCAGCCGAGGGGGGGGAAGGGAGACCCAGTACTTC.

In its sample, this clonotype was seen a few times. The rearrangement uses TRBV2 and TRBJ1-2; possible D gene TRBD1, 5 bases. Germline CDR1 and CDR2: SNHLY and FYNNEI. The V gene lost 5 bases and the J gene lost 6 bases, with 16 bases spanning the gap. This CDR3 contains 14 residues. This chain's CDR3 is CASSPIRSQDGYTF. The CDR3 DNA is TGTGCCAGCAGTCCAATAAGATCACAGGATGGCTACACCTTC.

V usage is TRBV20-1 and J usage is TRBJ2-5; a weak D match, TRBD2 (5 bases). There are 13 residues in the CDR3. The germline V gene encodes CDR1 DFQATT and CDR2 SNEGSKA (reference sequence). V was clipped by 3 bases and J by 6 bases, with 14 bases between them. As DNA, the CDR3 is TGCAGTGCTAGTATTGGGAGCAATCAGACCCAGTACTTC. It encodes CSASIGSNQTQYF.

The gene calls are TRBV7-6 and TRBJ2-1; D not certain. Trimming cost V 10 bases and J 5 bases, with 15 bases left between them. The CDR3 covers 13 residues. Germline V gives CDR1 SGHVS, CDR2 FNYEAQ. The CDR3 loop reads CATMLITDNEQFF. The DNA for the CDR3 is TGTGCCACCATGTTGATTACAGACAATGAGCAGTTCTTC. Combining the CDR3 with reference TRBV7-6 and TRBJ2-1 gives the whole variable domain GAGVSQSPRYKVTKRGQDVALRCDPISGHVSLYWYRQALGQGPEFLTYFNYEAQQDKSGLPNDRFSAERPEGSISTLTIQRTEQRDSAMYRCATMLITDNEQFFGPGTRLTVL.

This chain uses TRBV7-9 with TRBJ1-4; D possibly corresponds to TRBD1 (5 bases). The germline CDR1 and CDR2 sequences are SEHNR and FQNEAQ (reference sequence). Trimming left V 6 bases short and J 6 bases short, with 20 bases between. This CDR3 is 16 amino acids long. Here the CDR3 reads CASSLSSPATDEKLFF. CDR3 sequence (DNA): TGTGCCAGCAGTTTGTCGTCGCCGGCGACAGATGAAAAACTGTTTTTT.

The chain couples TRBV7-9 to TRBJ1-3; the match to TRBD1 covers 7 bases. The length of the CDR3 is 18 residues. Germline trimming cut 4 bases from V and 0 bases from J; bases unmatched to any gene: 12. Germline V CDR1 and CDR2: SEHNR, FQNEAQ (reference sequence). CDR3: CASSWGQFSRSSGNTIYF. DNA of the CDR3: TGTGCCAGCAGCTGGGGACAGTTCTCACGGTCCTCTGGAAACACCATATATTTT.

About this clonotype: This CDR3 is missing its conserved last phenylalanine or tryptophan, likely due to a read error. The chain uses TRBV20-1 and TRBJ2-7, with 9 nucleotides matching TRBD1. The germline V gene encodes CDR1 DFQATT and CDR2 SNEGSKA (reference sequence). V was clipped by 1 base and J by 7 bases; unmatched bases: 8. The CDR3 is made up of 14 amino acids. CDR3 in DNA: TGCAGTGCTAGAGGGGACAGGGCCCGGGGAGAGCAGTACCTC. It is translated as CSARGDRARGEQYL.

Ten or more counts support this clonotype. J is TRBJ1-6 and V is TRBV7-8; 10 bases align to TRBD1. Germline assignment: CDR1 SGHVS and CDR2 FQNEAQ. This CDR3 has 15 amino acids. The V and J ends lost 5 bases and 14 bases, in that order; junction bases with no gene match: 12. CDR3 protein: CASSMMGQGLGALHF. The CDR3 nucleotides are TGTGCCAGCAGCATGATGGGACAGGGGCTTGGAGCCCTCCACTTT.

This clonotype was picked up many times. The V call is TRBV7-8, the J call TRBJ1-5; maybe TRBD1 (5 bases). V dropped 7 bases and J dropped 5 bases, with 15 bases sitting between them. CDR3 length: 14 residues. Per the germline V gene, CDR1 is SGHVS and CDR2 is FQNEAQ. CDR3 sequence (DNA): TGTGCCAGCAACGAACGGGGGGGAGATCAGCCCCAGCATTTT. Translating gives CASNERGGDQPQHF.

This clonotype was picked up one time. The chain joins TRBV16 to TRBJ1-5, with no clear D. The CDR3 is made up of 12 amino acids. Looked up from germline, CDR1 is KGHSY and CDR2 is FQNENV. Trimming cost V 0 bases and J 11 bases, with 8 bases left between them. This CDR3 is CASSQSRPAQHF. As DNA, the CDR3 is TGTGCCAGCAGCCAATCTCGACCGGCCCAGCATTTT.

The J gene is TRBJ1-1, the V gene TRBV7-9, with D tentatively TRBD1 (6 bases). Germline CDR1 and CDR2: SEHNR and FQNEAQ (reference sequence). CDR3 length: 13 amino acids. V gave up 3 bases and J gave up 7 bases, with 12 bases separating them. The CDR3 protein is CASSLSRGGEAFF. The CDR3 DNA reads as TGTGCCAGCAGCTTGAGCCGAGGGGGTGAAGCTTTCTTT.

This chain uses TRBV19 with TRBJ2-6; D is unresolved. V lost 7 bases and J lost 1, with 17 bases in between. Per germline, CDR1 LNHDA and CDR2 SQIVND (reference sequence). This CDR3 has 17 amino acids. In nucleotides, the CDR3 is TGTGCCAGTACCCCTACTTCCCTTTGGTCTGGGGCCAACGTCCTGACTTTC. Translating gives CASTPTSLWSGANVLTF.

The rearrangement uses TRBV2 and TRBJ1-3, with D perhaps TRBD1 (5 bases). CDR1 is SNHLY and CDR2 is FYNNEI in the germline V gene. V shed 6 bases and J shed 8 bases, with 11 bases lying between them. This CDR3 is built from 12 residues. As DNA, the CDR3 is TGTGCCAGCAGGGGGGTTGGCTACACCATATATTTT. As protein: CASRGVGYTIYF. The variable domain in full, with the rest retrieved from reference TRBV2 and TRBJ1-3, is EPEVTQTPSHQVTQMGQEVILRCVPISNHLYFYWYRQILGQKVEFLVSFYNNEISEKSEIFDDQFSVERPDGSNFTLKIRSTKLEDSAMYFCASRGVGYTIYFGEGSWLTVV.

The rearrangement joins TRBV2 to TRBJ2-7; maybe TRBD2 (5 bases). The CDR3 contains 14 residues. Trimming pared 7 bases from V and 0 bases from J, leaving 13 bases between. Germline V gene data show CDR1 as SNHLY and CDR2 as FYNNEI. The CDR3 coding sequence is TGTGCCAGCAAGGGAGCGCCAAGCTCCTACGAGCAGTACTTC. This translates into CASKGAPSSYEQYF.

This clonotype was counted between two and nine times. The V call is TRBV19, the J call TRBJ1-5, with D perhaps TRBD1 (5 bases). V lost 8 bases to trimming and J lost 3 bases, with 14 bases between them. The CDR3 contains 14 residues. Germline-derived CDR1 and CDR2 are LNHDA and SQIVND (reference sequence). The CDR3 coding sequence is TGTGCCAGTCGGGACGAACCCAACAATCAGCCCCAGCATTTT. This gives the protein CASRDEPNNQPQHF.

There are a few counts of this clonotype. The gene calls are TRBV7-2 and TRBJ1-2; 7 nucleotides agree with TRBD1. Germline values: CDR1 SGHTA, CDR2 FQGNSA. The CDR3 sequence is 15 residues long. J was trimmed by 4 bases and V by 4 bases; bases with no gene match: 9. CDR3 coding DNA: TGTGCCAGCAGCTCATTAAGGGGACAGCGCTATGGCTACACCTTC. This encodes CASSSLRGQRYGYTF. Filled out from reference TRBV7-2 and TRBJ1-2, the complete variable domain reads GAGVSQSPSNKVTEKGKDVELRCDPISGHTALYWYRQSLGQGLEFLIYFQGNSAPDKSGLPSDRFSAERTGGSVSTLTIQRTQQEDSAVYLCASSSLRGQRYGYTFGSGTRLTVV.

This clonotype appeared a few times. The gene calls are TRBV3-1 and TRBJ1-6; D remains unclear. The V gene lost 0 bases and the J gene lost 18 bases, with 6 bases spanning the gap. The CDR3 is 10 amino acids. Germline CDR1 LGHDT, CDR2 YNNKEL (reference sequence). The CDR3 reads CASSQELAHF. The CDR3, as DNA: TGTGCCAGCAGCCAAGAGTTGGCCCACTTT.

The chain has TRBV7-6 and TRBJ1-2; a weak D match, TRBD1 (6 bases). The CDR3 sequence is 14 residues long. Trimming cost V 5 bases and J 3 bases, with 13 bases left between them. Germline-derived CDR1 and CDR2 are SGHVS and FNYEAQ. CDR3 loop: CASSRGAQDYGYTF. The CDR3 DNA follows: TGTGCCAGCAGCAGGGGGGCACAAGACTATGGCTACACCTTC.

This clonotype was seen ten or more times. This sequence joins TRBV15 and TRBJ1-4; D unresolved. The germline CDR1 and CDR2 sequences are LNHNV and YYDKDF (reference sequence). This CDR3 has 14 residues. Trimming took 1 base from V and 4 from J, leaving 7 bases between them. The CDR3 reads CATSRARSNEKLFF. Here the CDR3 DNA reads TGTGCCACCAGCAGAGCCAGGAGTAATGAAAAACTGTTTTTT.

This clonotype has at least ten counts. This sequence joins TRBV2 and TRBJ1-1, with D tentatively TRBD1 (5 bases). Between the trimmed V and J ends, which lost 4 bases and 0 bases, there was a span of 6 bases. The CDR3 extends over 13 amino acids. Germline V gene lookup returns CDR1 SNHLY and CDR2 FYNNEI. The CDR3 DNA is TGTGCCAGCAGTGGGGGCCTGAACACTGAAGCTTTCTTT. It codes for CASSGGLNTEAFF.

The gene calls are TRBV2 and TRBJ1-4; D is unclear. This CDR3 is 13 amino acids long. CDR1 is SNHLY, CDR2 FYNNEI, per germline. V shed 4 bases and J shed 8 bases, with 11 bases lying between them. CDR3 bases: TGTGCCAGCAGTGCCTCTGGAGACGAAAAACTGTTTTTT. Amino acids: CASSASGDEKLFF.

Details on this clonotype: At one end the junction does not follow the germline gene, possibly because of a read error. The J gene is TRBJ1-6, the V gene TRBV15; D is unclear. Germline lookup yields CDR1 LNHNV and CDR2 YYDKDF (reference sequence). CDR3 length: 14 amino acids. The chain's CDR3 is CATSREAGPAPLHF. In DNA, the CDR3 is TGTGCCACCAGCCGAGAGGCAGGTCCCGCACCCCTCCACTTT. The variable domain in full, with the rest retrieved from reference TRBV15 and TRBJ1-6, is DAMVIQNPRYQVTQFGKPVTLSCSQTLNHNVMYWYQQKSSQAPKLLFHYYDKDFNNEADTPDNFQSRRPNTSFCFLDIRSPGLGDTAMYLCATSREAGPAPLHFGNGTRLTVT.

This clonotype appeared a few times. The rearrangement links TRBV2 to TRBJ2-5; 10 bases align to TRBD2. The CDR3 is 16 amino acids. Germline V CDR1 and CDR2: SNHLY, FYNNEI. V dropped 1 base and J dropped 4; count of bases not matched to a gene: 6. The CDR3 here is CASSEVPAGGGETQYF. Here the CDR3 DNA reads TGTGCCAGCAGTGAAGTGCCAGCGGGAGGGGGAGAGACCCAGTACTTC.

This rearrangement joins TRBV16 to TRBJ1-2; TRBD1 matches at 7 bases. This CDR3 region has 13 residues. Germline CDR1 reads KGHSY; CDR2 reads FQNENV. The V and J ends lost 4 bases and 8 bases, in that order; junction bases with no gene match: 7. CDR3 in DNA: TGTGCCAGCAGCCCCAAGGGGGCGGGCGGCTACACCTTC. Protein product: CASSPKGAGGYTF.

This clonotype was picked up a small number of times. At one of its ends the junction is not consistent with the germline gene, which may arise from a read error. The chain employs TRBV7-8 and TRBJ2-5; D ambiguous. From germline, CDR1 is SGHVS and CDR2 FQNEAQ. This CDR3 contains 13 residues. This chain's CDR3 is CASSVTDSVTQYF. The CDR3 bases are TGCGCCAGCAGCGTTACAGATTCGGTGACCCAGTACTTC. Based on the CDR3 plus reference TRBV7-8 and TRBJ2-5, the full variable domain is GAGVSQSPRYKVAKRGQDVALRCDPISGHVSLFWYQQALGQGPEFLTYFQNEAQLDKSGLPSDRFFAERPEGSVSTLKIQRTQQEDSAVYLCASSVTDSVTQYFGPGTRLLVL.